The 4 T cell receptor beta chains in this list originate from one sample, sequenced in a study of spatial heterogeneity in lung cancer. Time point noted: sample taken at primary tumor resection. Sequencing of whole RNA from tumor, nontumor lung or frozen PBMC involved no sorting. TCRdb used MiXCR to reprocess the 5' RACE reads, holding one entry per CDR3 protein. This sample yields approximately 25,000 distinct CDR3 sequences, of which 3% to 4% are seen a single time; roughly 26% belongs to the top ten. The source was PBMCs, collected at surgery. The origin of the receptors is a female donor with early-stage non-small cell lung cancer.

This clonotype was seen many times. V is TRBV5-1 and J is TRBJ1-2; 9 positions agree with TRBD1. This CDR3 contains 15 residues. The ends lost 4 bases at V and 1 base at J; junction bases unmatched: 5. Per germline, CDR1 SGHRS and CDR2 YFSETQ. The CDR3 region is CASSPKTGGNYGYTF. The CDR3 DNA is TGCGCCAGCAGCCCAAAGACAGGGGGTAACTATGGCTACACCTTC.

This clonotype was counted at least ten times. The J gene is TRBJ1-4, the V gene TRBV30, with D possibly being TRBD1 (6 bases). V was clipped by 1 base and J by 8 bases, with 11 bases between them. The CDR3 runs to 13 residues. Germline V gives CDR1 GTSNPN, CDR2 SVGIG (reference sequence). This CDR3 reads CAWSGQAREKLFF. In nucleotides, the CDR3 is TGTGCCTGGAGTGGACAGGCCCGAGAAAAACTGTTTTTT.

This clonotype appeared many times. The gene calls are TRBV4-1 and TRBJ2-7; D possibly uses TRBD1 or TRBD2 (5 bases each). CDR3 length equals 13 residues. V gave up 3 bases and J gave up 2 bases, with 8 bases separating them. Germline V gene lookup returns CDR1 MGHRA and CDR2 YSYEKL. The CDR3 protein is CASSQGVAYEQYF. The CDR3 coding sequence is TGCGCCAGCAGCCAGGGGGTAGCCTACGAGCAGTACTTC.

This clonotype has at least ten counts. V and J are TRBV2 and TRBJ1-2, with 7 bases aligning to TRBD1. Germline V gives CDR1 SNHLY, CDR2 FYNNEI. The CDR3 contains 14 residues. Losses at the gene ends were 7 bases for V and 0 bases for J; bases not matched to a gene: 5. The CDR3 region is CASIGTASNYGYTF. In DNA, the CDR3 is TGTGCCAGCATCGGGACAGCCTCTAACTATGGCTACACCTTC.